This entry describes one T cell receptor (beta chain). The antigen remains unidentified. From germline, CDR1 is SGDLS and CDR2 YYNGEE. V shed 3 bases and J 0 bases; nucleotides not matched to a gene: 3. This CDR3 region has 15 residues. 13 Jbeta primers and 60 Vbeta primers were used for the PCR. The data were produced by immunoSEQ multiplex PCR, yet TCRdb's version contains in-frame clones alone and is incomplete. Here the sample spans 100,000 to 150,000 clones, approximately 10% being singletons. The sample is drawn from a study of cytomegalovirus exposure and HLA in healthy donors. On the study more broadly: A prior study identified 120 million or so unique TCR beta sequences from some 200 million T cells.

General observations from the study: As was reported, the HLA-A and HLA-B alleles of most subjects were accurately predicted from TCR beta sequences.

The rearrangement uses TRBV9 and TRBJ1-5; 7 nucleotides agree with TRBD1. Sequencing was done on a sample of PBMCs. This sequence originates from a young woman in good health and CMV-seropositive. The CDR3 protein is CASSGQGLSNQPQHF. The DNA of the CDR3 is TGTGCCAGCAGCGGACAGGGACTTAGCAATCAGCCCCAGCATTTT.